This T cell receptor (beta chain) was obtained from a study of T cell repertoires in cytomegalovirus infection. Study-level findings and limits: Carriers of CMV and the relevant HLA type were discriminated by public TCR beta frequency.

Germline loops: CDR1 DFQATT, CDR2 SNEGSKA (reference sequence). V trimming: 0 bases; J trimming: 5 bases; junction bases outside the gene matches: 10. The CDR3 is 15 residues long. A note on this clonotype: Its antigen is not known.

A single record per CDR3 protein comes from TCRdb applying MiXCR to the reads. This table holds about 100,000 distinct CDR3 sequences, 23% found once. The TCR sequence derives from a human donor in good health (CMV status not recorded). Some clones in this sample may be carry-over from other donors' samples. Sample: CD8+ T cells from PBMCs. This chain uses TRBV20-1 with TRBJ2-7, with 7 bases fitting TRBD1. The CDR3 is CSARDARDRVNEQYF. The CDR3 DNA reads TGCAGTGCTAGAGATGCGCGAGACAGGGTCAACGAGCAGTACTTC.